The 18 T cell receptor beta chains in this list originate from one sample, sequenced in a study of cytomegalovirus exposure and HLA in healthy donors (dated by TCRdb to about 2017). The library was obtained by the immunoSEQ multiplex PCR assay. For the multiplex PCR, a mixture combining 60 forward primers for TCR Vbeta segments and 13 reverse primers for TCR Jbeta segments was used. The clones in this table, taken by TCRdb from immuneACCESS, are in-frame only. Not every clone is retained; where verified, under half of the shortfall comes from an unresolved V gene, and the cause of the rest is unknown. The sample table contains roughly 140,000 clones; only one count was recorded for 9.4% of them. Clones ranked in the top ten supply 1.5% to 2% of the sample. The specimen was PBMCs. These receptors came from a male donor in good health and CMV-seronegative.

V is TRBV4-2 and J is TRBJ2-6; D is undetermined. CDR3 length equals 20 residues. Between the trimmed V and J ends, which lost 0 bases and 0 bases, there was a span of 18 bases. Germline CDR1 reads LGHNA; CDR2 reads YNFKEQ. The CDR3 spells CASSQDVLIQSFSGANVLTF. The CDR3 nucleotides read TGTGCCAGCAGCCAAGACGTTTTAATACAGTCTTTCTCTGGGGCCAACGTCCTGACTTTC.

Comment on this clone: This likely comes from a read error, as the CDR3 has no conserved phenylalanine or tryptophan at its end. The DNA is left out, because the CDR3 cannot be placed on it with certainty; the CDR3 is given as TCRdb lists it. The gene calls are TRBV11-2 and TRBJ1-1; the listed D gene, TRBD1, was not tested against the DNA. Germline CDR1 reads SGHAT; CDR2 reads FQNNGV. The CDR3 spans 11 residues, counting both ends. The CDR3: CASSLDLSLTL.

Details on this clone: Other nucleotide sequences in the sample specify the same CDR3. This rearrangement joins TRBV2 to TRBJ2-3, with 7 bases that match TRBD2. Germline CDR1 reads SNHLY; CDR2 reads FYNNEI. Losses at the gene ends were 8 bases for V and 6 bases for J; bases not matched to a gene: 2. The CDR3 spans 11 residues. The CDR3 DNA reads TGTGCCAGCTCGCGGGGGGATACGCAGTATTTT. Translation gives CASSRGDTQYF.

This rearrangement joins TRBV18 to TRBJ2-1, with 10 bases aligning to TRBD1. The V segment lost 3 bases and the J segment 4 bases; nucleotides outside the gene matches: 3. The germline CDR1 and CDR2 sequences are KGHSH and LQKENI. The CDR3 consists of 15 residues. The CDR3 sequence: CASSPGTGAYNEQFF. In DNA, the CDR3 is TGTGCCAGCTCACCCGGGACAGGGGCTTACAATGAGCAGTTCTTC.

The chain employs TRBV30 and TRBJ2-3, with 10 bases lining up with TRBD2. The CDR3 contains 13 residues. V gave up 8 bases and J gave up 3 bases; unmatched junction bases: 5. From germline, CDR1 is GTSNPN and CDR2 SVGIG (reference sequence). The CDR3 nucleotides read TGTGCCCTAGGAGCGGGGGGGACAGATACGCAGTATTTT. This codes for CALGAGGTDTQYF.

This clone has more than one count but fewer than ten. The chain recombines TRBV7-2 with TRBJ2-2; no reliable D call. The ends were cut back, 0 bases at V and 4 bases at J, with 9 bases in the middle. Looked up from germline, CDR1 is SGHTA and CDR2 is FQGNSA. CDR3 length equals 15 residues. CDR3 DNA sequence: TGTGCCAGCAGCTTAGCCCCGACTGGCACCGGGGAGCTGTTTTTT. As protein: CASSLAPTGTGELFF.

The J gene is TRBJ2-7, the V gene TRBV28; perhaps TRBD1 as D (6 bases). Trimming took off 5 bases at V and 3 bases at J, with 8 bases between the two ends. The CDR3 is 12 residues long. Germline lookup yields CDR1 MDHEN and CDR2 SYDVKM. The CDR3 region is CASSRTVYEQYF. In DNA, the CDR3 is TGTGCCAGCAGTAGGACAGTCTACGAGCAGTACTTC.

This clone was seen only a few times. The chain uses TRBV9 and TRBJ2-6, with no clear D. The CDR3 has 14 amino acids. Per germline, CDR1 SGDLS and CDR2 YYNGEE. V shed 3 bases and J shed 0 bases, with 4 bases lying between them. Here the CDR3 DNA reads TGTGCCAGCAGCGACATCTCTGGGGCCAACGTCCTGACTTTC. The encoded protein is CASSDISGANVLTF.

The chain links TRBV4-1 to TRBJ1-1; D is ambiguous. Germline V CDR1 and CDR2: MGHRA, YSYEKL. The length of the CDR3 is 13 residues. V lost 6 bases and J 10 bases, leaving 18 bases between the germline ends. CDR3 protein: CASRHTPDLGAFF. As DNA, the CDR3 is TGCGCCAGCAGACATACCCCTGACTTGGGAGCTTTCTTT.

The rearrangement uses TRBV12-5 and TRBJ2-1; the match to TRBD1 covers 9 bases. CDR1 is LGHNT, CDR2 FRNRAP, per germline. Trimming cost V 5 bases and J 7 bases; bases outside gene matches: 9. The CDR3 consists of 15 residues. The CDR3 loop is CASGPTAGTGNEQFF. The CDR3 DNA follows: TGTGCTAGTGGTCCCACCGCCGGGACAGGGAATGAGCAGTTCTTC.

This clone appeared a few times. The rearrangement uses TRBV10-3 and TRBJ2-5, with D tentatively TRBD2 (6 bases). The V gene's germline CDR1 is ENHRY and CDR2 SYGVKD. CDR3 length equals 13 residues. V was pared by 2 bases and J by 5 bases, with 9 bases between. CDR3 sequence reads: CAISETSLETQYF. CDR3 coding DNA: TGTGCCATCAGTGAGACTAGCTTGGAGACCCAGTACTTC.

The chain joins TRBV10-1 to TRBJ1-5; D may be TRBD1 (6 bases). V lost 5 bases to trimming and J lost 3 bases, with 17 bases between them. CDR1 WNHNN and CDR2 SYGVQD come from the germline V gene (reference sequence). The CDR3 has 16 residues. The DNA of the CDR3 is TGCGCCAGCAGTATCGGGTCACAGGGACCCAATCAGCCCCAGCATTTT. This gives the protein CASSIGSQGPNQPQHF.

This clone was counted only a few times. V usage is TRBV2 and J usage is TRBJ2-1; 9 bases line up with TRBD1. The ends lost 9 bases at V and 6 bases at J; junction bases unmatched: 9. Germline CDR1 and CDR2: SNHLY and FYNNEI. This CDR3 region has 14 residues. CDR3 coding DNA: TGTGCCAGGGAGAGGGACAGGGTCCGCAATGAGCAGTTCTTC. It specifies CARERDRVRNEQFF.

The CDR3 DNA reads as TGCGCCAGCAGCTTGATTGGGACACTTCTATACGAGCAGTACTTC. Translation: CASSLIGTLLYEQYF. This chain connects TRBV5-1 to TRBJ2-7; D is perhaps TRBD1 (6 bases). Germline CDR1 reads SGHRS; CDR2 reads YFSETQ. CDR3 length: 15 amino acids. V was shortened by 1 base and J by 4 bases, with 15 bases between the two germline ends.

This clone showed up just a few times. V gene TRBV7-9 combines with J gene TRBJ2-3; D gene uncertain. The CDR3 spans 12 residues. Germline loops: CDR1 SEHNR, CDR2 FQNEAQ (reference sequence). V was pared by 5 bases and J by 6 bases, with 9 bases between. In DNA, the CDR3 is TGTGCCAGCAGCGGTTCCGGGGATACGCAGTATTTT. As protein: CASSGSGDTQYF.

The chain carries TRBV25-1 and TRBJ2-7; D possibly corresponds to TRBD2 (6 bases). V lost 0 bases, J lost 7 bases, and 7 bases lay in between. This CDR3 has 12 residues. Germline values: CDR1 MGHDK, CDR2 SYGVNS. The CDR3 sequence is CASSEYRGEQYF. The CDR3, as DNA: TGTGCCAGCAGTGAATACCGGGGGGAGCAGTACTTC.

This clone has just a few counts. The chain is built from TRBV28 and TRBJ2-7; 8 bases fit TRBD2. CDR1 is MDHEN and CDR2 is SYDVKM in the germline V gene. This CDR3 is 16 amino acids long. V lost 2 bases to trimming and J lost 3 bases; unmatched junction nucleotides: 9. CDR3 in amino acids: CASSLTTGLAGYEQYF. CDR3 in DNA: TGTGCCAGCAGTTTAACCACCGGACTAGCTGGCTACGAGCAGTACTTC. The full variable domain, rest sourced from reference TRBV28 and TRBJ2-7, is DVKVTQSSRYLVKRTGEKVFLECVQDMDHENMFWYRQDPGLGLRLIYFSYDVKMKEKGDIPEGYSVSREKKERFSLILESASTNQTSMYLCASSLTTGLAGYEQYFGPGTRLTVT.

This clone was seen a handful of times. The chain recombines TRBV4-1 with TRBJ1-5; tentative D call: TRBD1 (5 bases). Trimming left V 3 bases short and J 7 bases short, with 10 bases between. CDR3 length: 13 amino acids. Germline V lookup: CDR1 MGHRA, CDR2 YSYEKL. The CDR3 is CASSHPGIQPQHF. CDR3 bases: TGCGCCAGCAGCCACCCAGGGATCCAGCCCCAGCATTTT.